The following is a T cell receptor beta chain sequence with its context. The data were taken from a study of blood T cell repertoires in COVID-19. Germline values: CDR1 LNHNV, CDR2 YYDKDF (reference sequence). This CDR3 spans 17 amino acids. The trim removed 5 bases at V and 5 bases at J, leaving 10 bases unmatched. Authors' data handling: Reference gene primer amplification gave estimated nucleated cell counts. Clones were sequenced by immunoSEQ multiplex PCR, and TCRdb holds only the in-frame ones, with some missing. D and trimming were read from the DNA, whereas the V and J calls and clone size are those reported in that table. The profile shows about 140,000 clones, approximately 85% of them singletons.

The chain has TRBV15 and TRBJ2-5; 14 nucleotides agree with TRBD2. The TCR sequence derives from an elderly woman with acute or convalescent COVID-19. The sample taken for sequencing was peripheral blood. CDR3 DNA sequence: TGTGCCACCAGCTCACCGGGACTAGCGGGAGTTGGGGAGACCCAGTACTTC. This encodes CATSSPGLAGVGETQYF.